This TCR beta chain emerged from a study of patients and donors after allogeneic stem cell transplantation (dated by TCRdb to 2019 to 2021). A remark on this clonotype: The clone's antigen remains unknown. Base qualities are not at hand, and no much larger clone is one base apart.

Library preparation used RT-PCR. TCRdb lists the instrument as NextSeq 550. TCRdb itself trimmed the public reads at Q25 with fastp, ran MiXCR and retained productive beta chains. Rows with one shared CDR3 protein collapse into an entry with the most common genes and DNA. The sample contains about 160,000 distinct CDR3 sequences, roughly 35% of them found a single time. Of the sample, about 50% falls within the top ten clones. Trimming takes 0 bases from V and 7 bases from J, and the germline ends sit 10 bases apart. From the germline V gene, CDR1 is SGDLS and CDR2 is YYNGEE. The CDR3 runs 13 residues from the cysteine to the phenylalanine. The only DNA kept is the CDR3, 39 bases in frame from the first base.

Sequencing was carried out using blood, either unsorted or a sorted T cell fraction (not recorded which). The receptor was isolated from a human donor who was either an allogeneic HSCT recipient or a stem cell or donor lymphocyte infusion donor (not recorded which). It is not recorded whose cells these are; they may come from a transplant donor. Recombination connected TRBV9 to TRBJ2-5; a confident D gene designation cannot be given. The CDR3 is CASSVGDSRTQYF. The nucleotide sequence reads as follows: TGTGCCAGCAGCGTAGGGGATTCCCGGACCCAGTACTTC. When the CDR3 is completed using the reference TRBV9 and TRBJ2-5 genes on either side, the full variable domain is DSGVTQTPKHLITATGQRVTLRCSPRSGDLSVYWYQQSLDQGLQFLIQYYNGEERAKGNILERFSAQQFPDLHSELNLSSLELGDSALYFCASSVGDSRTQYFGPGTRLLVL.